Listed below are T cell receptor beta chains from one sample, sequenced in a study of identical twins. TCRdb itself ran the 5' RACE reads through MiXCR, one entry per CDR3 protein. This table has about 280,000 distinct CDR3 sequences, 8% to 9% appearing once. The sample was also linked to a second study, of yellow fever vaccine responses in identical twins.

The sequenced sample was memory (CD45RO+) T cells sorted from blood. These receptors were collected from a woman under 30 in good health. CDR3s include the opening cysteine and the closing phenylalanine or tryptophan. Fields, in order: J gene, clone size, D gene, V gene, CDR3 protein, CDR3 DNA. D genes are given only for firm matches. Clone size is stated in some rows and not others, as once, few, many or a class when expanded.

TRBJ1-1,many,TRBD1,TRBV5-1,CASSLDGTGNTEAFF,TGCGCCAGCAGCTTGGATGGGACAGGGAACACTGAAGCTTTCTTT
TRBJ2-5,few,TRBD1,TRBV4-1,CASSPGDRDRETQYF,TGCGCCAGCAGCCCAGGGGACAGGGATCGAGAGACCCAGTACTTC
TRBJ2-1,-,-,TRBV10-2,CASNRPGGGEQFF,TGCGCCAGCAATAGACCTGGGGGCGGTGAGCAGTTCTTC
TRBJ2-5,few,TRBD1,TRBV29-1,CSVEGQGQETQYF,TGCAGCGTTGAGGGACAGGGACAAGAGACCCAGTACTTC
TRBJ2-5,few,-,TRBV6-2/TRBV6-3,CASTPPGPGQVEKETQYF,TGTGCCAGCACCCCACCGGGTCCGGGGCAGGTCGAGAAAGAGACCCAGTACTTC
TRBJ2-3,-,-,TRBV27,CASSFTGGTDTQYF,TGTGCCAGCAGTTTCACGGGGGGCACAGATACGCAGTATTTT
TRBJ1-1,-,TRBD1,TRBV7-8,CASSSKDRAPEAFF,TGTGCCAGCAGCTCCAAAGACAGGGCCCCTGAAGCTTTCTTT
TRBJ2-7,many,TRBD2,TRBV20-1,CSAGQTSGRAVEQYF,TGCAGTGCTGGGCAAACTAGCGGGAGGGCCGTCGAGCAGTACTTC
TRBJ2-1,few,-,TRBV19,CASSATGPGAGYNEQFF,TGTGCCAGTAGTGCCACTGGCCCGGGGGCAGGGTACAATGAGCAGTTCTTC
TRBJ1-6,few,-,TRBV27,CASRGDTYNSPLHF,TGTGCCAGCAGAGGGGACACCTATAATTCACCCCTCCACTTT
TRBJ2-3,few,-,TRBV24-1,CATSDLQGRGGGPDTQYF,TGTGCCACCAGTGATTTGCAGGGTCGAGGGGGAGGGCCAGATACGCAGTATTTT
TRBJ2-3,-,-,TRBV11-3,CASSLFQATQYF,TGTGCCAGCAGCTTATTCCAGGCTACGCAGTATTTT
TRBJ1-1,-,-,TRBV2,CASKVGEVTEAFF,TGTGCCAGCAAGGTGGGGGAGGTCACTGAAGCTTTCTTT
TRBJ1-1,few,-,TRBV20-1,CSATANRPNTEAFF,TGCAGTGCCACTGCAAATCGGCCGAACACTGAAGCTTTCTTT
TRBJ1-1,few,-,TRBV5-5,CASSEVAWEGGGTEAFF,TGTGCCAGCAGCGAAGTTGCTTGGGAGGGGGGTGGCACTGAAGCTTTCTTT
TRBJ2-5,many,TRBD1,TRBV12-3/TRBV12-4,CASRGQIQETQYF,TGTGCCAGCAGGGGACAGATTCAAGAGACCCAGTACTTC
TRBJ2-5,-,TRBD2,TRBV20-1,CSAVRGSGRETQYF,TGCAGTGCGGTTAGGGGCTCCGGGAGGGAGACCCAGTACTTC
TRBJ2-1,many,-,TRBV24-1,CATSDLTRGAYEQFF,TGTGCCACCAGTGATTTGACCCGGGGGGCCTATGAGCAGTTCTTC
TRBJ1-6,many,-,TRBV5-1,CASSRDGSYNSPLHF,TGCGCCAGCAGCCGTGACGGGAGCTATAATTCACCCCTCCACTTT
TRBJ2-7,few,TRBD1,TRBV3-1,CASSQNRDRGRAEQYF,TGTGCCAGCAGCCAAAACCGGGACAGGGGGCGCGCCGAGCAGTACTTC